These T cell receptor beta chains were read from a single sample in a study of cytomegalovirus exposure and HLA in healthy donors. Sequencing used immunoSEQ multiplex PCR; TCRdb keeps in-frame clones, though not all of them. The sample has 250,000 or so clones, over 75% seen once. The specimen was PBMCs. Receptors originate from a human donor in good health. The conserved cysteine and the conserved F or W are not part of the CDR3 here.

v_gene | CDR3aa
TRBV27 | ASKIQGNSPLH
TRBV5-1 | ASSPWALDQPQH
TRBV5-1 | ASSSGRGTSENYNEQF
TRBV27 | ASSMTGGSTDTQY
TRBV7-8 | ALRGGRETQY
TRBV7-3 | ASSFRTSGYNEQF
TRBV18 | ASSPADGYT
TRBV4-2 | ASSQDRSGGPLETQY
TRBV12-5 | ASGSPNGTGGEKLF
TRBV15 | ATSVSPSGRNYEQY
TRBV7-2 | ASSIGQGALETQY
TRBV4-1 | ASSQRGGRLGYEQY
TRBV2 | ASSADRVFNYGYT
TRBV9 | ASSPGTRRNYGYT
TRBV19 | ASSNLSPTREQY
TRBV28 | ASSSIPRNEQF
TRBV18 | ASSPLTSGAGNEQF
TRBV2 | ASTTPSGQVINEQF
TRBV4-3 | ASSPRSILANNNEQF
TRBV29-1 | SVLTGSRYEQY
TRBV12-5 | ASGLWPDLAEVSYEQY
TRBV6-1 | ASRLASTYNEQF
TRBV4-1 | ASSQVEEETYEQY
TRBV5-4 | ASRGPPRNEQF